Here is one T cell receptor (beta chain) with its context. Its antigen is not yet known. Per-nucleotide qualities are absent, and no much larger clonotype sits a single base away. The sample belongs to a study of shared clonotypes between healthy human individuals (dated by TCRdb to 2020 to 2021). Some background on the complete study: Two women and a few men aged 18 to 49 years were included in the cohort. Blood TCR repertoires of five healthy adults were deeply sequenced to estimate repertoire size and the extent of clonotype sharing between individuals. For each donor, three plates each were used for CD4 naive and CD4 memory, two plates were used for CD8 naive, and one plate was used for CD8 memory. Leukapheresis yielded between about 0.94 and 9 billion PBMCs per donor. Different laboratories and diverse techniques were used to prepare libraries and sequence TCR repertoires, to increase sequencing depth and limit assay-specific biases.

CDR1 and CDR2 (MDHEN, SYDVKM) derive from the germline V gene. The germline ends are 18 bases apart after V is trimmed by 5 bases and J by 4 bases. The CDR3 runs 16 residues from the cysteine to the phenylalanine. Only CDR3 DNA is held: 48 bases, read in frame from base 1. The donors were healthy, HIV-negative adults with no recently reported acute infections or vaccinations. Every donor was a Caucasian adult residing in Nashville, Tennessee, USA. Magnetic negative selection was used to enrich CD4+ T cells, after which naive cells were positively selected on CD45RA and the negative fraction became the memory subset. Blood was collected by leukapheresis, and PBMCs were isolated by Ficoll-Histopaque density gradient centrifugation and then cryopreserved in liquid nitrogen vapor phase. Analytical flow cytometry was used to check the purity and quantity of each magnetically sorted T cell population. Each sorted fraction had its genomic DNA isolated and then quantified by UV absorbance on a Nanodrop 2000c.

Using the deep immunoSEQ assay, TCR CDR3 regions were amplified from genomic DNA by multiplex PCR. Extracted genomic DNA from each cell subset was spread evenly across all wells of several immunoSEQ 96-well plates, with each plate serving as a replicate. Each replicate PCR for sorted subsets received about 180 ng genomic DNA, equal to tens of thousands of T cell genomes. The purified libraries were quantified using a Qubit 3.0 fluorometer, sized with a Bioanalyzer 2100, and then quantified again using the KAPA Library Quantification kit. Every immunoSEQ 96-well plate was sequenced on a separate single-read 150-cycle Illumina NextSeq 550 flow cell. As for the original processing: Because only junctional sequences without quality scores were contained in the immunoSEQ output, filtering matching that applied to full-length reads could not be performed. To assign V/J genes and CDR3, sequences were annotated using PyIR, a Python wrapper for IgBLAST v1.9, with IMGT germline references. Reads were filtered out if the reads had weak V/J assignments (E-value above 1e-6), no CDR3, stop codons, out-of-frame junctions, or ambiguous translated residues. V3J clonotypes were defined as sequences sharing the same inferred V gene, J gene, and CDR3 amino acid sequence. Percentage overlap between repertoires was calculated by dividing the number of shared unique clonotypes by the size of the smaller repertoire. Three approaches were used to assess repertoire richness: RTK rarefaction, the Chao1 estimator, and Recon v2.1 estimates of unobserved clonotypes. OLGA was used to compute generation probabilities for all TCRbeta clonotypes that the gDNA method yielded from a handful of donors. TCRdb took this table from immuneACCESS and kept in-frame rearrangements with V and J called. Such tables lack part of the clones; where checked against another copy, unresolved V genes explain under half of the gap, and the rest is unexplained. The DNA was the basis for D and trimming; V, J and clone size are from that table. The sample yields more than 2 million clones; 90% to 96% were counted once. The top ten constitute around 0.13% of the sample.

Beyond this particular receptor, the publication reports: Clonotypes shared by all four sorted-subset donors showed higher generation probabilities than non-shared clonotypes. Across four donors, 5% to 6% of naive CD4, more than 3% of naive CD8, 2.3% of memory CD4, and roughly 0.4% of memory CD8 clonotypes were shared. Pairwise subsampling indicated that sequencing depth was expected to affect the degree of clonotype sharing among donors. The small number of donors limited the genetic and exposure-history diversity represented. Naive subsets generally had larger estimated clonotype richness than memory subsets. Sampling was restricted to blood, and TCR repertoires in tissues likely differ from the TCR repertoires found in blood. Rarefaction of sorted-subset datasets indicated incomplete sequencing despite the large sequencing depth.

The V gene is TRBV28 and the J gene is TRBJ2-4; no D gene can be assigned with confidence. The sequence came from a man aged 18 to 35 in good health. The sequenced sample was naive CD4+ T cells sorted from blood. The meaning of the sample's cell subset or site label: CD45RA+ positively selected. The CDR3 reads CASSPPPSAGKNIQYF. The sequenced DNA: TGTGCCAGCAGTCCACCCCCATCGGCTGGGAAAAACATTCAGTACTTC.